Listed below are T cell receptor beta chains from one sample, sequenced in a study of T cell changes during pregnancy in multiple sclerosis. The data were produced by immunoSEQ multiplex PCR, yet TCRdb's version contains in-frame clones alone and is incomplete. The table includes 90,000 to 100,000 clones, 90% to 95% detected once. The input for sequencing was peripheral blood, taken after pregnancy. Every receptor here comes from a female donor in good health, enrolled as a control in a pregnancy study. The CDR3 runs from the conserved cysteine through the conserved F or W. The D gene is left open where the match is weak. A clone size is listed for some rows: how often the clone was seen (once, few, many), or a class if it is expanded.

clone_size	v_call	j_call	d_call	cdr3_aa	cdr3_nt
NA	TRBV28	TRBJ1-4	NA	CASSRGFGATNEKLFF	TGTGCCAGCAGTCGAGGGTTCGGTGCAACTAATGAAAAACTGTTTTTT
NA	TRBV28	TRBJ2-7	NA	CASRDSFYEQYF	TGTGCCAGCAGAGACAGCTTCTACGAGCAGTACTTC
NA	TRBV7-6	TRBJ1-6	NA	CASSPKGSLGSPLHF	TGTGCCAGCAGCCCTAAGGGGTCCTTGGGATCACCCCTCCACTTT
NA	TRBV11-3	TRBJ2-2	NA	CASSLDELGGEFAGELFF	TGTGCCAGCAGCTTAGATGAGTTGGGGGGAGAATTTGCCGGGGAGCTGTTTTTT
NA	TRBV6-6	TRBJ1-5	NA	CASSRTGDQPQHF	TGTGCCAGCAGCCGAACGGGTGATCAGCCCCAGCATTTT
NA	TRBV4-2	TRBJ2-7	NA	CASSQDGGAADEQYF	TGTGCCAGCAGCCAAGACGGGGGAGCTGCCGACGAGCAGTACTTC
once	TRBV9	TRBJ2-4	NA	CASSVGGLAGVGKNIQYF	TGTGCCAGCAGCGTAGGGGGGCTCGCGGGGGTGGGCAAAAACATTCAGTACTTC
NA	TRBV15	TRBJ2-3	TRBD1	CATSRGQGNLDTQYF	TGTGCCACCAGCAGGGGACAGGGTAATTTAGATACGCAGTATTTT
NA	TRBV6-5	TRBJ1-1	NA	CASSYLGDTEAFF	TGTGCCAGCAGTTACCTCGGGGACACTGAAGCTTTCTTT
NA	TRBV18	TRBJ1-1	NA	CASSPPGGGTEAFF	TGTGCCAGCTCACCTCCGGGGGGGGGCACTGAAGCTTTCTTT
few	TRBV6-5	TRBJ1-2	TRBD1	CASTADFGTVYGYTF	TGTGCCAGCACCGCTGACTTCGGGACAGTCTATGGCTACACCTTC
NA	TRBV5-8	TRBJ2-1	TRBD2	CASSLREGHEQFF	TGTGCCAGCAGCTTACGGGAGGGGCATGAGCAGTTCTTC
NA	TRBV14	TRBJ1-5	NA	CASSPGIFPYSNQPQHF	TGTGCCAGCAGCCCAGGTATTTTTCCGTATAGCAATCAGCCCCAGCATTTT
NA	TRBV7-8	TRBJ2-5	NA	CASSSRGRQETQYF	TGTGCCAGCAGCTCCCGAGGGAGGCAAGAGACCCAGTACTTC